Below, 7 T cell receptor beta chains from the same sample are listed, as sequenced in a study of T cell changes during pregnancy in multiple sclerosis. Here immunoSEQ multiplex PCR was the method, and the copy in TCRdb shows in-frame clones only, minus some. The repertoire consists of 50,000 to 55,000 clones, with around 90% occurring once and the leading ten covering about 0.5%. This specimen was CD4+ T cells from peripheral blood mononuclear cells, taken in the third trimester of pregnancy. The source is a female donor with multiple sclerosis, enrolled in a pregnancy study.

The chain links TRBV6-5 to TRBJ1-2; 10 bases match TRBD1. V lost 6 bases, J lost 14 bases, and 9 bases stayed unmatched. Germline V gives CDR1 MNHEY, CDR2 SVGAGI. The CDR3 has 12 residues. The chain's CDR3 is CASRPGTGVNTF. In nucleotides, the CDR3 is TGTGCCAGCAGGCCCGGGACAGGGGTGAATACCTTC.

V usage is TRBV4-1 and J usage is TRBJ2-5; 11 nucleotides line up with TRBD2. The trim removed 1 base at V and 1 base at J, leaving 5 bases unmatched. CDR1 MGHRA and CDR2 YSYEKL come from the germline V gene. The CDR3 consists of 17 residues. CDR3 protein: CASSQVPSGGRQETQYF. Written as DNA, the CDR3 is TGCGCCAGCAGCCAAGTACCTAGCGGGGGGCGCCAAGAGACCCAGTACTTC.

CDR3 DNA: TGTGCCAGCAGCTCGCAGGGAACAGATACGCAGTATTTT. Protein product: CASSSQGTDTQYF. V and J are TRBV7-3 and TRBJ2-3; maybe TRBD1 (5 bases). From germline, CDR1 is SGHTA and CDR2 FQGTGA. The CDR3 extends over 13 amino acids. Trimming took off 4 bases at V and 3 bases at J, with 8 bases between the two ends.

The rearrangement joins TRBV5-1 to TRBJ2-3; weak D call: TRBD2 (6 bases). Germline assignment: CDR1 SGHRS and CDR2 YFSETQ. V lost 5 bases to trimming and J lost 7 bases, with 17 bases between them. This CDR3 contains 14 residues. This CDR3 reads CASRGPGTEHTQYF. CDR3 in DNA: TGCGCCAGCAGGGGTCCCGGGACTGAGCATACGCAGTATTTT.

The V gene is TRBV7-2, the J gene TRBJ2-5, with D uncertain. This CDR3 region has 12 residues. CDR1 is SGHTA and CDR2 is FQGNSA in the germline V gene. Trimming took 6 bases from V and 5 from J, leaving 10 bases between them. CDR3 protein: CASRLELETQYF. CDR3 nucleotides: TGTGCCAGCAGGCTCGAGTTGGAGACCCAGTACTTC.

Here the CDR3 reads CASSAGVRYGYTF. CDR3 in DNA: TGTGCCAGCAGTGCAGGGGTGAGGTATGGCTACACCTTC. The rearrangement uses TRBV6-1 and TRBJ1-2; TRBD1 might be the D (6 bases). CDR1 MNHNS and CDR2 SASEGT come from the germline V gene. This CDR3 is 13 amino acids long. Between the trimmed V and J ends, which lost 4 bases and 5 bases, there was a span of 11 bases.

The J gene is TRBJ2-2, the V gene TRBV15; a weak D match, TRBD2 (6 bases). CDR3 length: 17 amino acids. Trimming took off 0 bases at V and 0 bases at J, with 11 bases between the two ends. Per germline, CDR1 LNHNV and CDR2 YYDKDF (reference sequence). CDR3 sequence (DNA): TGTGCCACCAGCAGAGATTGGGGGGATCCGAACACCGGGGAGCTGTTTTTT. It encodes CATSRDWGDPNTGELFF.